Described below is a single T cell receptor (beta chain) sequence and its context. The germline V and J ends were trimmed by 5 bases and 9 bases, with 10 bases remaining between them. CDR3 length: 10 residues. Germline CDR1 SQVTM, CDR2 ANQGSEA. The data stem from a study of technical replicates of blood from four donors. Libraries were prepared by immunoSEQ multiplex PCR; TCRdb keeps only in-frame clonotypes and omits some of them. The sample carries about 85,000 clones, roughly 94% recorded once. Sequencing was done on a sample of T cells isolated from PBMCs. The TCR sequence derives from a human donor in good health. J is TRBJ1-2 and V is TRBV29-1; D is unresolved. CDR3 sequence reads: CSVLTGSYTF. The CDR3 DNA sequence: TGCAGCGTTCTCACCGGTAGCTACACCTTC.